This section outlines one T cell receptor (beta chain) sequence together with its context. The sample has other DNA sequences that encode this CDR3 too. The data stem from a study of blood T cell repertoires in COVID-19. In the study overall: COVID-19 samples collected from the United States, Italy and Spain covered acute and convalescent phases. In each case, the material was cDNA or gDNA derived from T cells, B-cell-depleted T cells, or PBMCs.

Trimming shortened V by 5 bases and J by 4 bases, and 9 bases separated the two germline ends. CDR3 length: 12 residues. Per the germline V gene, CDR1 is SEHNR and CDR2 is FQNEAQ (reference sequence). Original processing notes: How many nucleated cells were present was estimated from reference gene primer amplification. The protocol was immunoSEQ multiplex PCR, while the TCRdb copy is restricted to in-frame clones and leaves out a portion. V and J calls and clone size are those listed in that table; D and trimming were worked out from the DNA. Seen here are 400,000 or so clones, 85% to 90% observed once, and the top ten hold roughly 0.76%. Patients at the Seattle site were enrolled during active infection and followed longitudinally.

Sequencing was performed on peripheral blood. This TCR derives from a young man with COVID-19, enrolled during active disease. The V call is TRBV7-9, the J call TRBJ2-7; perhaps TRBD1 as D (5 bases). CDR3 sequence: CASSLTGYEQYF. In DNA, the CDR3 is TGTGCCAGCAGCCTTACAGGATACGAGCAGTACTTC.